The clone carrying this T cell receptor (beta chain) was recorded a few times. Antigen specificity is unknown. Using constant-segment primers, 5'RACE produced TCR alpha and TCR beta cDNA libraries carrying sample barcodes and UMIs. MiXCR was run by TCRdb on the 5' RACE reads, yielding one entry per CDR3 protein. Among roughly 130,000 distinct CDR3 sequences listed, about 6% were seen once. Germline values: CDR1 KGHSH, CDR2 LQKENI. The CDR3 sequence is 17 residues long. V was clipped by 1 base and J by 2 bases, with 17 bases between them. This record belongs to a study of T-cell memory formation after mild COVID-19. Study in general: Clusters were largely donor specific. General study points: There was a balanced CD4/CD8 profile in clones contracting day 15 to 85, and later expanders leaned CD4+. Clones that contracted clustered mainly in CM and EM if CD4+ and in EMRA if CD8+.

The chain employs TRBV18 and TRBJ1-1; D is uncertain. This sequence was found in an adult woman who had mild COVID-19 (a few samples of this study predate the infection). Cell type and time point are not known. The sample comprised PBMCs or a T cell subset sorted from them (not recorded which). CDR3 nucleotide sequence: TGTGCCAGCTCACCACGCGCGATCCTAGGAGGAAACACTGAAGCTTTCTTT. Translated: CASSPRAILGGNTEAFF.